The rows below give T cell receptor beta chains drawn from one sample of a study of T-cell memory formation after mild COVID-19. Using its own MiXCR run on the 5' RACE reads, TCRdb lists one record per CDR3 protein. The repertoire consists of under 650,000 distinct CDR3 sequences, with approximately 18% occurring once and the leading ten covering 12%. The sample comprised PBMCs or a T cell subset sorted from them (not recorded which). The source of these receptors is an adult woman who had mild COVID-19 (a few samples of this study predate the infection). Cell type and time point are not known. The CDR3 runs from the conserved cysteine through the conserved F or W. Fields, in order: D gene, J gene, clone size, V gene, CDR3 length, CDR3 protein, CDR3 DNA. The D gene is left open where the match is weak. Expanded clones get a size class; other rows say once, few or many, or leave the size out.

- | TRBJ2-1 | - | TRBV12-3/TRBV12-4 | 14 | CANSISGTYNEQFF | TGTGCCAACAGTATTAGCGGCACCTACAATGAGCAGTTCTTC
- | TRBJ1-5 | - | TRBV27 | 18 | CASSLLGTGYLGNQPQHF | TGTGCCAGCAGTTTATTAGGCACGGGGTATTTAGGCAATCAGCCCCAGCATTTT
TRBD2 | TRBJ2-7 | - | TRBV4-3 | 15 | CASSQAPAGNYEQYF | TGCGCCAGCAGCCAAGCCCCAGCGGGGAACTACGAGCAGTACTTC
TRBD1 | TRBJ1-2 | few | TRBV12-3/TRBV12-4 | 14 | CASSFYGTGDGYTF | TGTGCCAGCAGTTTTTACGGGACAGGTGATGGCTACACCTTC
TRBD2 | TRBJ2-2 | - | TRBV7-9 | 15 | CASSLSGDLTGELFF | TGTGCCAGCAGCCTCAGCGGGGACCTTACCGGGGAGCTGTTTTTT
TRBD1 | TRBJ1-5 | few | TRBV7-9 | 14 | CASSLTGASQPQHF | TGTGCCAGCAGCTTGACAGGGGCCAGTCAGCCCCAGCATTTT
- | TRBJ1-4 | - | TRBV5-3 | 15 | CARSFAPEANEKLFF | TGTGCCAGAAGCTTCGCTCCGGAGGCTAATGAAAAACTGTTTTTT
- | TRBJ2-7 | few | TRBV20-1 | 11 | CSASQSYEQYF | TGCAGTGCTTCACAGTCCTACGAGCAGTACTTC
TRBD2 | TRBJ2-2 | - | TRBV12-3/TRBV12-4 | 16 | CASSPITSGVTGELFF | TGTGCCAGCAGCCCCATCACTAGCGGGGTCACCGGGGAGCTGTTTTTT
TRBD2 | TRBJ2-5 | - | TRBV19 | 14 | CASSFIAGAETQYF | TGTGCCAGTAGTTTCATAGCGGGAGCAGAGACCCAGTACTTC
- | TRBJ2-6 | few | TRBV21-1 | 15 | CASSNIFVGANVLTF | TGTGCCAGCAGCAACATATTCGTCGGGGCCAACGTCCTGACTTTC
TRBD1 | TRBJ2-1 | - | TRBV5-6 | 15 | CASSPRDRGLSEQFF | TGTGCCAGCAGCCCCCGGGACAGGGGTCTAAGTGAGCAGTTCTTC
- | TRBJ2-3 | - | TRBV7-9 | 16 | CASSLGPGLNSDTQYF | TGTGCCAGCAGCTTGGGTCCGGGGCTGAATTCCGATACGCAGTATTTT
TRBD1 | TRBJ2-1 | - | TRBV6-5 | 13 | CASSYKGANEQFF | TGTGCCAGCAGTTACAAGGGGGCGAATGAGCAGTTCTTC
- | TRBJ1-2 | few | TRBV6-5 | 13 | CASKTIDRYGYTF | TGTGCCAGCAAAACCATAGACCGCTATGGCTACACCTTC
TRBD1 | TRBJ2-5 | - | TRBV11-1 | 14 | CASTPTGGIETQYF | TGTGCCAGCACCCCGACAGGGGGTATAGAGACCCAGTACTTC
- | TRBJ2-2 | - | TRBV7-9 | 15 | CASSSSPGGTGELFF | TGTGCCAGCAGCTCGTCGCCAGGGGGGACCGGGGAGCTGTTTTTT
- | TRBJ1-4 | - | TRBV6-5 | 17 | CASSYSKFWATNEKLFF | TGTGCCAGCAGTTACTCGAAATTCTGGGCAACTAATGAAAAACTGTTTTTT
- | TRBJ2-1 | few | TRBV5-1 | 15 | CASTSESSSYNEQFF | TGCGCCAGCACGTCGGAGTCGAGCTCCTACAATGAGCAGTTCTTC
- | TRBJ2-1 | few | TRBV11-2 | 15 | CASSLVPGRYNEQFF | TGTGCCAGCAGCTTAGTTCCCGGACGATACAATGAGCAGTTCTTC
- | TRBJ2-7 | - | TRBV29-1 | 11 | CSVLGATEQYF | TGCAGCGTTCTGGGGGCCACCGAGCAGTACTTC
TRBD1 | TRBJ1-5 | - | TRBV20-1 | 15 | CSAETGTGFNQPQHF | TGCAGTGCGGAAACCGGGACAGGATTCAATCAGCCCCAGCATTTT
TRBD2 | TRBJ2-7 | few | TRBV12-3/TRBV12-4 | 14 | CASFIAGGPYEQYF | TGTGCCAGCTTTATCGCGGGGGGGCCCTACGAGCAGTACTTC